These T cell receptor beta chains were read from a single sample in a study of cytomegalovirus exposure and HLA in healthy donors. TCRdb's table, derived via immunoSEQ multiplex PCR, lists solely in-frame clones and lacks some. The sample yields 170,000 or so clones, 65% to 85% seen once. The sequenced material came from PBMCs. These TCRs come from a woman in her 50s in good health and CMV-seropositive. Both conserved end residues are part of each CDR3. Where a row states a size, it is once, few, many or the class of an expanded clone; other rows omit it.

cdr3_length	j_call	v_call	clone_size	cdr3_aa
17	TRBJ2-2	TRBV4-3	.	CASSHASGTGGTGELFF
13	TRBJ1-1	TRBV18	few	CATLSGGYTEAFF
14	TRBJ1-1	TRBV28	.	CASSSIGGNTEAFF
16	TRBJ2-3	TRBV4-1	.	CASSQSGPGITDTQYF
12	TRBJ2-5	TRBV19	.	CASSIRGETQYF
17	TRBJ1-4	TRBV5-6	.	CASSLYSGGQGNEKLFF
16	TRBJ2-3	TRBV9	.	CASSVVRLASPDTQYF
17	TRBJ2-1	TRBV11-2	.	CASSLDRGGGIYNEQFF
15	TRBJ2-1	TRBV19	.	CASSIDQGSYNEQFF
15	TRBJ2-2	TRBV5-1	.	CASSLSGANTGELFF
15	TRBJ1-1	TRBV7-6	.	CASSLGGGAGTEAFF
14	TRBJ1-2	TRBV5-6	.	CASSFGQFVYGYTF
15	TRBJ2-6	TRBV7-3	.	CASSFGNSGANGLTF
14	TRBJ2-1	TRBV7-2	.	CASSPGYSYNEQFF
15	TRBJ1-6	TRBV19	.	CASSIGGRGNSPLHF
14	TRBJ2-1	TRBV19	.	CAIGGDAGGNEQFF
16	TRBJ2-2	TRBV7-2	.	CASSLARGPPTGELFF
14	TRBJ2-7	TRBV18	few	CASSPPLAGYEQYF